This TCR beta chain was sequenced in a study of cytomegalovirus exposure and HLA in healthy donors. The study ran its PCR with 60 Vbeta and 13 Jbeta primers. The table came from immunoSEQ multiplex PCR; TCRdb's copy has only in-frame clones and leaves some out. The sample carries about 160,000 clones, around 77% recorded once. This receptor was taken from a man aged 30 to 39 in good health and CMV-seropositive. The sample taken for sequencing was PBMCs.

The CDR3 here is CASSEMGWAYEQYF. CDR3 bases: TGTGCCAGCAGTGAAATGGGCTGGGCCTACGAGCAGTACTTC. The chain has TRBV6-1 and TRBJ2-7, with D unresolved. In germline, CDR1 is MNHNS, CDR2 SASEGT. V shed 2 bases and J shed 2 bases, with 10 bases lying between them. This CDR3 has 14 residues.